This T cell receptor (beta chain) was identified in a study of control samples from healthy donors and cancer patients. Data came from immunoSEQ multiplex PCR; TCRdb stores just in-frame clones and leaves some out. The table records 98,000 or so clones, about 87% of them present only once. CDR1 and CDR2 from the germline V gene are SGHTA and FQGTGA. This CDR3 is built from 14 residues. Trimming shortened V by 1 base and J by 0 bases, and 5 bases separated the two germline ends. The sequence was collected from a woman in her seventies in good health. The sample was blood. V and J are TRBV7-3 and TRBJ2-3, with D hard to call. The CDR3 region is CASSLMASTDTQYF. In DNA form, the CDR3 reads TGTGCCAGCAGCTTAATGGCCAGCACAGATACGCAGTATTTT.